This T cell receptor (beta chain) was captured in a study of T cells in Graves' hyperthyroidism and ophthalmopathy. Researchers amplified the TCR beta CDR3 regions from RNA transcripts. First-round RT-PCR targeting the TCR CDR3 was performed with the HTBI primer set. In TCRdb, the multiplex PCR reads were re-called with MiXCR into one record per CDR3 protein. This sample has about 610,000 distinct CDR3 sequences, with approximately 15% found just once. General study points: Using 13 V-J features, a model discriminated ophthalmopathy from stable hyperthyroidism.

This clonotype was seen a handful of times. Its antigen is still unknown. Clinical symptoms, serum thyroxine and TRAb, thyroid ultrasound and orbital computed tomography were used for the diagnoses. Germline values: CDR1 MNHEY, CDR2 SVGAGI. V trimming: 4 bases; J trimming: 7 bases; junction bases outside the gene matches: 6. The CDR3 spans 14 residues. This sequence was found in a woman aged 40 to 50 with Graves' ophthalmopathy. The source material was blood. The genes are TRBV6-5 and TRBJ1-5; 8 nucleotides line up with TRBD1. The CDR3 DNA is TGTGCCAGCAGTTCAGACAGGGGCGGCCAGCCCCAGCATTTT. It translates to CASSSDRGGQPQHF.